A single sample is the source of the 32 T cell receptor beta chains below, sequenced in a study of T cell responses to AZD1222 COVID-19 vaccine. Here immunoSEQ multiplex PCR was the method, and the copy in TCRdb shows in-frame clones only, minus some. The sample yields 140,000 to 150,000 clones, around 90% seen once. The sample consisted of peripheral blood, taken 28 days after the second AZD1222 dose. These TCRs come from an adult who received the AZD1222 COVID-19 vaccine.

The CDR3 sequence: CASSLQGARTEAFF. The CDR3 nucleotides read TGTGCCAGCAGTTTACAGGGGGCGCGCACTGAAGCTTTCTTT. The V and J genes are TRBV27 and TRBJ1-1, with 8 bases fitting TRBD1. CDR3 length equals 14 residues. After removal of 2 bases from V and 4 bases from J, the junction contained 3 bases not matched to a gene. The germline V gene encodes CDR1 MNHEY and CDR2 SMNVEV (reference sequence).

This rearrangement joins TRBV9 to TRBJ1-4, with unresolved D. Germline V lookup: CDR1 SGDLS, CDR2 YYNGEE. This CDR3 spans 15 amino acids. Trimming removed 3 bases at V and 7 bases at J, with 16 bases between. CDR3 sequence reads: CASSAFGVGSEKLFF. The CDR3 DNA sequence: TGTGCCAGCAGCGCCTTCGGGGTAGGGAGTGAAAAACTGTTTTTT.

The chain joins TRBV5-1 to TRBJ1-3; TRBD1 might be the D (5 bases). V lost 0 bases to trimming and J lost 4 bases, with 11 bases between them. CDR1 is SGHRS and CDR2 is YFSETQ in the germline V gene. The CDR3 loop spans 15 amino acids. CDR3 protein: CASSLEGTEGNTIYF. In DNA form, the CDR3 reads TGCGCCAGCAGCTTGGAAGGGACGGAGGGAAACACCATATATTTT.

The chain is built from TRBV9 and TRBJ2-6; 10 nucleotides match TRBD2. The CDR3 has 18 amino acids. Trimming cost V 4 bases and J 3 bases; bases outside gene matches: 10. The germline gives CDR1 SGDLS, CDR2 YYNGEE. CDR3 in amino acids: CASSTQREGQGGANVLTF. The CDR3 DNA reads TGTGCCAGCAGCACTCAGCGGGAGGGCCAAGGTGGGGCCAACGTCCTGACTTTC. Looking up the rest from reference TRBV9 and TRBJ2-6 gives the full variable domain: DSGVTQTPKHLITATGQRVTLRCSPRSGDLSVYWYQQSLDQGLQFLIQYYNGEERAKGNILERFSAQQFPDLHSELNLSSLELGDSALYFCASSTQREGQGGANVLTFGAGSRLTVL.

Here the CDR3 DNA reads TGTGCCAGCAGCCCCTCCGCCGTGGGGAGGCCGAACACTGAAGCTTTCTTT. Protein: CASSPSAVGRPNTEAFF. The chain uses TRBV28 and TRBJ1-1; D call uncertain. Trimming shortened V by 6 bases and J by 1 base, and 21 bases separated the two germline ends. CDR1 and CDR2 (germline): MDHEN, SYDVKM. The CDR3 is 17 residues long.

The chain links TRBV5-5 to TRBJ2-1; possibly TRBD2 for D (6 bases). CDR3 length: 13 amino acids. Trimming took 0 bases from V and 6 from J, leaving 7 bases between them. CDR1 SGHKS and CDR2 YYEKEE come from the germline V gene (reference sequence). CDR3 bases: TGTGCCAGCAGCTTGGGGACTACCAATGAGCAGTTCTTC. Protein: CASSLGTTNEQFF.

This chain connects TRBV6-5 to TRBJ1-2; the D is unclear. V shed 4 bases and J shed 0 bases, with 12 bases lying between them. CDR3 length equals 15 residues. Germline CDR1 and CDR2: MNHEY and SVGAGI. This CDR3 reads CASSLGGTTNYGYTF. CDR3 in DNA: TGTGCCAGCAGTTTGGGCGGAACTACTAACTATGGCTACACCTTC.

The chain couples TRBV2 to TRBJ1-4; 9 bases map to TRBD1. V gave up 1 base and J gave up 8 bases; unmatched junction bases: 5. Germline loops: CDR1 SNHLY, CDR2 FYNNEI. This CDR3 spans 15 amino acids. The DNA for the CDR3 is TGTGCCAGCAGTGAAGTGGGGGACAGGGAGGAAAAACTGTTTTTT. Its protein product is CASSEVGDREEKLFF.

This clone was observed a single time. This sequence joins TRBV6-5 and TRBJ1-2, with D perhaps TRBD1 (5 bases). There are 15 residues in the CDR3. Trimming stripped 8 bases from V and 8 bases from J, with 24 bases between. Germline CDR1 reads MNHEY; CDR2 reads SVGAGI. The CDR3 here is CASASPTLLWGGYTF. The CDR3 DNA is TGTGCCAGCGCCTCCCCGACCCTACTATGGGGGGGCTACACCTTC.

This chain links TRBV6-1 with TRBJ1-1, with D hard to call. Germline CDR1 MNHNS, CDR2 SASEGT. Trimming left V 1 base short and J 1 base short, with 7 bases between. The CDR3 is 14 amino acids. The CDR3 DNA sequence: TGTGCCAGCAGTGAAGTATTGGCGAACACTGAAGCTTTCTTT. This codes for CASSEVLANTEAFF.

This chain uses TRBV19 with TRBJ2-1; 13 nucleotides align to TRBD2. This CDR3 comprises 14 residues. Germline CDR1 reads LNHDA; CDR2 reads SQIVND (reference sequence). V dropped 7 bases and J dropped 8; count of bases not matched to a gene: 5. The CDR3 bases are TGTGCCAGTACGAGACTAGCGGGAGGTGATGAGCAGTTCTTC. Translation: CASTRLAGGDEQFF.

In regard to this clone: The junction departs from germline at one end; a sequencing error may be responsible. V usage is TRBV7-3 and J usage is TRBJ2-6; D ambiguous. CDR1 is SGHTA and CDR2 is FQGTGA in the germline V gene. The CDR3 is 16 amino acids. CDR3 sequence (DNA): TGTGCCAGCAGCTTGAGTGGCGGTTCTGGGTCCAACGTCCTGACTTTC. This encodes CASSLSGGSGSNVLTF.

The J gene is TRBJ2-5, the V gene TRBV7-3; D is perhaps TRBD2 (7 bases). The CDR3 extends over 17 amino acids. Trimming left V 0 bases short and J 4 bases short, with 18 bases between. Germline lookup yields CDR1 SGHTA and CDR2 FQGTGA. The CDR3: CASSLTGGGLEGETQYF. DNA for the CDR3: TGTGCCAGCAGCTTAACAGGGGGGGGGCTAGAGGGAGAGACCCAGTACTTC. Supplemented by reference TRBV7-3 and TRBJ2-5, the full variable domain reads GAGVSQTPSNKVTEKGKYVELRCDPISGHTALYWYRQSLGQGPEFLIYFQGTGAADDSGLPNDRFFAVRPEGSVSTLKIQRTERGDSAVYLCASSLTGGGLEGETQYFGPGTRLLVL.

The chain has TRBV4-2 and TRBJ1-1; tentative D call: TRBD1 (5 bases). CDR1 is LGHNA, CDR2 YNFKEQ, per germline. This CDR3 is built from 15 residues. V dropped 2 bases and J dropped 1 base, with 11 bases sitting between them. In nucleotides, the CDR3 is TGTGCCAGCAGCCAATTCTGGGGCCAGAACACTGAAGCTTTCTTT. Protein: CASSQFWGQNTEAFF.

The V gene is TRBV29-1, the J gene TRBJ2-2; D is possibly TRBD1 (6 bases). Trimming removed 4 bases at V and 1 base at J, with 10 bases between. Germline V CDR1 and CDR2: SQVTM, ANQGSEA. The length of the CDR3 is 14 residues. As DNA, the CDR3 is TGCAGCGTTGCCAAGACAGGGAACACCGGGGAGCTGTTTTTT. Residues: CSVAKTGNTGELFF.

The V call is TRBV2, the J call TRBJ1-1, with 8 bases lining up with TRBD1. This CDR3 spans 16 amino acids. Looked up from germline, CDR1 is SNHLY and CDR2 is FYNNEI. Trimming at V came to 6 bases and at J to 0 bases, leaving 9 bases not matched to a gene. DNA of the CDR3: TGTGCCAGCAGGAGTGACAGGGGCCTTATGAACACTGAAGCTTTCTTT. Protein sequence: CASRSDRGLMNTEAFF.

The V and J genes are TRBV27 and TRBJ1-5, with 7 bases aligning to TRBD1. The junction had 5 bases not matched to a gene; V was cut back by 4 bases and J by 5 bases. This CDR3 region has 14 residues. Germline V lookup: CDR1 MNHEY, CDR2 SMNVEV (reference sequence). This CDR3 reads CASSSTGAHQPQHF. Written as DNA, the CDR3 is TGTGCCAGCAGTTCCACAGGGGCACATCAGCCCCAGCATTTT.

The chain recombines TRBV18 with TRBJ1-2; D is undetermined. In germline, CDR1 is KGHSH, CDR2 LQKENI. Trimming left V 2 bases short and J 4 bases short, with 14 bases between. CDR3 size: 15 residues. The CDR3 loop reads CASSPGIGPSYGYTF. The DNA of the CDR3 is TGTGCCAGCTCACCAGGGATTGGTCCCTCCTATGGCTACACCTTC.

The chain links TRBV2 to TRBJ2-2; 8 positions match TRBD1. This CDR3 comprises 15 residues. V shed 6 bases and J 2 bases; nucleotides not matched to a gene: 5. Germline V gene sequence: CDR1 SNHLY, CDR2 FYNNEI. This CDR3 reads CASRETGANTGELFF. The CDR3 nucleotides are TGTGCCAGCAGAGAGACAGGGGCTAACACCGGGGAGCTGTTTTTT.

The CDR3 DNA reads as TGTGCCAGCAGGGTCGGGGGGCCCGACACTGAAGCTTTCTTT. The encoded protein is CASRVGGPDTEAFF. The chain has TRBV6-6 and TRBJ1-1; a possible D gene is TRBD1 (6 bases). The CDR3 consists of 14 residues. V was pared by 6 bases and J by 3 bases, with 14 bases between. The germline gives CDR1 MNHNY, CDR2 SVGAGI (reference sequence).

The chain recombines TRBV6-5 with TRBJ1-2; no firm D call. The CDR3 is 13 residues long. Germline V CDR1 and CDR2: MNHEY, SVGAGI. Trimming stripped 6 bases from V and 8 bases from J, with 16 bases between. CDR3 sequence: CASRESLSGGYTF. Here the CDR3 DNA reads TGTGCCAGCAGGGAGTCCTTATCTGGCGGCTACACCTTC.

This chain's CDR3 is CASSPPGTSGGPGELFF. Here the CDR3 DNA reads TGTGCCAGCAGCCCTCCCGGGACTAGCGGGGGGCCCGGGGAGCTGTTTTTT. The chain links TRBV3-1 (or the pseudogene TRBV3-2) to TRBJ2-2; TRBD2 agrees at 15 bases. Trimming at V came to 4 bases and at J to 6 bases, leaving 6 bases not matched to a gene. Looked up from germline, CDR1 is LGHDT and CDR2 is YNNKEL (reference sequence). The CDR3 runs 17 residues.

The sample holds one count of this clone. The chain joins TRBV15 to TRBJ2-5; D is ambiguous. The CDR3 extends over 15 amino acids. V was cut by 0 bases and J by 5 bases, with 13 bases left in between. Germline values: CDR1 LNHNV, CDR2 YYDKDF (reference sequence). CDR3 region: CATSRDVLGMETQYF. The CDR3 DNA sequence: TGTGCCACCAGCAGAGATGTACTGGGGATGGAGACCCAGTACTTC. Drawing the rest from reference TRBV15 and TRBJ2-5, the complete variable domain is DAMVIQNPRYQVTQFGKPVTLSCSQTLNHNVMYWYQQKSSQAPKLLFHYYDKDFNNEADTPDNFQSRRPNTSFCFLDIRSPGLGDTAMYLCATSRDVLGMETQYFGPGTRLLVL.

The chain recombines TRBV5-1 with TRBJ1-2, with TRBD1 matching 9 bases. Germline V gives CDR1 SGHRS, CDR2 YFSETQ. J lost 2 bases, V lost 3 bases, and 2 bases had no gene match. The CDR3 has 14 amino acids. CDR3 protein: CASSSGQGNYGYTF. The CDR3 coding sequence is TGCGCCAGCAGCTCTGGACAGGGGAACTATGGCTACACCTTC.

This chain links TRBV29-1 with TRBJ1-1; D gene ambiguous. CDR3 length: 10 residues. In germline, CDR1 is SQVTM, CDR2 ANQGSEA. The germline V and J ends were trimmed by 7 bases and 5 bases, with 8 bases remaining between them. DNA for the CDR3: TGCAGCGCCGTGGGGACTGAAGCTTTCTTT. Translated, it gives CSAVGTEAFF. The full variable domain, completed using reference TRBV29-1 and TRBJ1-1, is SAVISQKPSRDICQRGTSLTIQCQVDSQVTMMFWYRQQPGQSLTLIATANQGSEATYESGFVIDKFPISRPNLTFSTLTVSNMSPEDSSIYLCSAVGTEAFFGQGTRLTVV.

This chain joins TRBV2 and TRBJ2-3, with TRBD1 matching over 11 bases. CDR1 is SNHLY, CDR2 FYNNEI, per germline. CDR3 length: 15 residues. Trimming at V came to 6 bases and at J to 5 bases, leaving 7 bases not matched to a gene. As DNA, the CDR3 is TGTGCCAGCAGCGCCGGACAGGGGGCTGGAGATACGCAGTATTTT. Protein: CASSAGQGAGDTQYF.

V gene TRBV6-5 combines with J gene TRBJ2-3; 10 bases line up with TRBD2. This CDR3 region has 14 residues. V trimming: 11 bases; J trimming: 6 bases; junction bases outside the gene matches: 11. CDR1 is MNHEY, CDR2 SVGAGI, per germline. The CDR3 nucleotides are TGTGCCGGCTCCCTAGCGGGGGTTGGGGATACGCAGTATTTT. Translated: CAGSLAGVGDTQYF.

The genes are TRBV25-1 and TRBJ1-5, with D perhaps TRBD1 (5 bases). Between the trimmed V and J ends, which lost 4 bases and 0 bases, there was a span of 16 bases. CDR3 length: 17 residues. From germline, CDR1 is MGHDK and CDR2 SYGVNS. CDR3 amino acids: CASSVKPGHYSNQPQHF. DNA for the CDR3: TGTGCCAGCAGTGTTAAGCCGGGGCATTATAGCAATCAGCCCCAGCATTTT.

This clone was counted between two and nine times. The chain carries TRBV19 and TRBJ1-1; D unclear. The CDR3 is made up of 11 amino acids. Germline V gene data show CDR1 as LNHDA and CDR2 as SQIVND (reference sequence). Trimming cost V 5 bases and J 8 bases, with 9 bases left between them. The CDR3 loop is CASSWGKEAFF. Here the CDR3 DNA reads TGTGCCAGTAGTTGGGGAAAGGAAGCTTTCTTT. The full variable domain, completed using reference TRBV19 and TRBJ1-1, is DGGITQSPKYLFRKEGQNVTLSCEQNLNHDAMYWYRQDPGQGLRLIYYSQIVNDFQKGDIAEGYSVSREKKESFPLTVTSAQKNPTAFYLCASSWGKEAFFGQGTRLTVV.

On this clone: Relative to the germline gene, one junction end is altered; a read error may explain this. The J gene is TRBJ2-1, the V gene TRBV7-7; no definite D call. Germline V CDR1 and CDR2: SSHAT, FNYEAQ (reference sequence). CDR3 length: 13 residues. CDR3 nucleotide sequence: TGTGCTAGCAGCTTAGGGTTAGCCCATGAGCAGTTCTTC. Protein sequence: CASSLGLAHEQFF. Based on the CDR3 plus reference TRBV7-7 and TRBJ2-1, the full variable domain is GAGVSQSPRYKVTKRGQDVTLRCDPISSHATLYWYQQALGQGPEFLTYFNYEAQPDKSGLPSDRFSAERPEGSISTLTIQRTEQRDSAMYRCASSLGLAHEQFFGPGTRLTVL.

J is TRBJ2-5 and V is TRBV12-3 or TRBV12-4; 7 bases are a match to TRBD1. The CDR3 length is 13 residues. The junction had 6 bases not matched to a gene; V was cut back by 6 bases and J by 5 bases. The CDR3 DNA sequence: TGTGCCAGCAGCCGAACAGGGGTTGAGACCCAGTACTTC. Protein sequence: CASSRTGVETQYF.

The V and J genes are TRBV7-9 and TRBJ2-7; 9 bases align to TRBD1. Per germline, CDR1 SEHNR and CDR2 FQNEAQ (reference sequence). V shed 3 bases and J 7 bases; nucleotides not matched to a gene: 10. This CDR3 is 15 amino acids long. DNA for the CDR3: TGTGCCAGCAGCTTGGGTGGACAGGGGCAGCGAGAGCAGTACTTC. Amino acid sequence: CASSLGGQGQREQYF.